This record concerns one TCR beta chain sequence. The data stem from a study of blood T cell repertoires in COVID-19. Clones were sequenced by immunoSEQ multiplex PCR, and TCRdb holds only the in-frame ones, with some missing. Among around 70,000 clones, nearly 90% were seen once, and the ten largest hold around 10%. Trimming cost V 9 bases and J 1 base; bases outside gene matches: 3. The CDR3 length is 12 residues. Germline V gene lookup returns CDR1 SGHDN and CDR2 FVKESK. The V call is TRBV14, the J call TRBJ2-7; 7 bases agree with TRBD2. Material: peripheral blood. The sequence was obtained from a man older than 75 with acute or convalescent COVID-19. The CDR3 DNA follows: TGTGCCAGTGGCGGGAGTTCCTACGAGCAGTACTTC. Translation gives CASGGSSYEQYF.